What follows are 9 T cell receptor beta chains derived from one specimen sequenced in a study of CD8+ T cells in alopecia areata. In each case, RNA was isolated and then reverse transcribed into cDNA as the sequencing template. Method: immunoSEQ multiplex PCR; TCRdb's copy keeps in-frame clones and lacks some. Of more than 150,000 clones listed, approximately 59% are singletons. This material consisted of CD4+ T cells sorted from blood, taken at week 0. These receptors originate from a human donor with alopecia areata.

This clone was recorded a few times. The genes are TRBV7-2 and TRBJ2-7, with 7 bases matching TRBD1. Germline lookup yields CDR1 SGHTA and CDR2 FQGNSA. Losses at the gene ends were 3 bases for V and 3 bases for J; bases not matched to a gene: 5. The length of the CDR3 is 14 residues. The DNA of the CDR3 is TGTGCCAGCAGCTTCGGACAGGTCAACTACGAGCAGTACTTC. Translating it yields CASSFGQVNYEQYF. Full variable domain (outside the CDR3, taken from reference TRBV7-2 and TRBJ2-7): GAGVSQSPSNKVTEKGKDVELRCDPISGHTALYWYRQSLGQGLEFLIYFQGNSAPDKSGLPSDRFSAERTGGSVSTLTIQRTQQEDSAVYLCASSFGQVNYEQYFGPGTRLTVT.

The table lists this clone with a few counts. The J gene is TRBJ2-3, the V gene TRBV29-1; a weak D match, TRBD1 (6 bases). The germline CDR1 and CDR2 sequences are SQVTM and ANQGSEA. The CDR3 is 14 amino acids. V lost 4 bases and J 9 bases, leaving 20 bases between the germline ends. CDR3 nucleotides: TGCAGCGTTGTTGGTTTACAGGGTGAAGGGACGCAGTATTTT. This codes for CSVVGLQGEGTQYF.

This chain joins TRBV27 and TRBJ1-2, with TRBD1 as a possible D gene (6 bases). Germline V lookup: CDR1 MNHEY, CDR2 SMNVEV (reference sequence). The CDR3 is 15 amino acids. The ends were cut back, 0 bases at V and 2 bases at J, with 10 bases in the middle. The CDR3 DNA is TGTGCCAGCAGTTTATCCGCAGGGGTGAACTATGGCTACACCTTC. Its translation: CASSLSAGVNYGYTF.

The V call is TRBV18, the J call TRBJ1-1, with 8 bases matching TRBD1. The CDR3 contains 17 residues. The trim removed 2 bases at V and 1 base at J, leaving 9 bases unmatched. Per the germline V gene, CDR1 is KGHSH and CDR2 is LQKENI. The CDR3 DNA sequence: TGTGCCAGCTCACCATCGTCAGGGGGCGGGTGGAACACTGAAGCTTTCTTT. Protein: CASSPSSGGGWNTEAFF.

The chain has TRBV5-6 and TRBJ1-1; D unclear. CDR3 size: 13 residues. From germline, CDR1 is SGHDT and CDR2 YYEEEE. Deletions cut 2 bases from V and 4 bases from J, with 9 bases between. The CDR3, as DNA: TGTGCCAGCAGCTTTCGACCTACCACTGAAGCTTTCTTT. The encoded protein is CASSFRPTTEAFF.

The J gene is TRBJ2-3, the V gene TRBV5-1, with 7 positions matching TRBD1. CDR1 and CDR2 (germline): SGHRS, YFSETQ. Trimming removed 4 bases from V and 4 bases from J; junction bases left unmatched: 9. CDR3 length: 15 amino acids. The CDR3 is CASSLGQLGADTQYF. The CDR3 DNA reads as TGCGCCAGCAGCCTGGGACAGCTGGGGGCAGATACGCAGTATTTT. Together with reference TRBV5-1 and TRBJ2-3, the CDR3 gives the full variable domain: KAGVTQTPRYLIKTRGQQVTLSCSPISGHRSVSWYQQTPGQGLQFLFEYFSETQRNKGNFPGRFSGRQFSNSRSEMNVSTLELGDSALYLCASSLGQLGADTQYFGPGTRLTVL.

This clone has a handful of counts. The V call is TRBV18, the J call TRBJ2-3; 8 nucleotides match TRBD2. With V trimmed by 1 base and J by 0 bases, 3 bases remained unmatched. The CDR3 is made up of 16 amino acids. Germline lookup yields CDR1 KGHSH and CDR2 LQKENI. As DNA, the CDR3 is TGTGCCAGCTCACCACTGGAGCGGGGGAGCACAGATACGCAGTATTTT. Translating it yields CASSPLERGSTDTQYF.

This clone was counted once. The CDR3 region is CASSHKNTEAFF. The CDR3 bases are TGTGCCAGCAGCCACAAAAACACTGAAGCTTTCTTT. This sequence joins TRBV4-2 and TRBJ1-1; D gene uncertain. The V end lost 3 bases, the J end lost 2 bases, and 4 bases lay between the germline ends. Germline assignment: CDR1 LGHNA and CDR2 YNFKEQ. There are 12 residues in the CDR3.

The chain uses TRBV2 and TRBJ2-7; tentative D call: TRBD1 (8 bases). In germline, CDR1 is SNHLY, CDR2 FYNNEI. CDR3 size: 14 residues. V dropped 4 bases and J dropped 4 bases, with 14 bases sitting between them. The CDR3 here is CASSAGQGGYEQYF. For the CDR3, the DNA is TGTGCCAGCAGTGCCGGACAGGGAGGGTACGAGCAGTACTTC.